This TCR beta chain was captured in a study of cytomegalovirus exposure and HLA in healthy donors. Background on the study: A later analysis reported the approximately 120 validation repertoires used the same platform as the approximately 670 first-cohort repertoires. Findings of the study overall: Overall, roughly 150 TCR beta chains were annotated as cytomegalovirus-associated.

Regarding this clone: The antigen remains undetermined.

The CDR3 is made up of 14 amino acids. The V gene lost 6 bases and the J gene lost 1 base, with 11 bases spanning the gap. From germline, CDR1 is SGDLS and CDR2 YYNGEE. Sequencing was performed with immunoSEQ multiplex PCR; in TCRdb, only in-frame clones are kept and a portion is missing. Of 110,000 to 150,000 clones in the sample, less than 90% are singletons; the top ten hold less than 3.5%. This clonotype was obtained from a young man in good health and CMV-seronegative. The rearrangement links TRBV9 to TRBJ1-5, with D maybe TRBD1 (5 bases). Source material: PBMCs. CDR3: CASNQEGSNQPQHF. CDR3 DNA sequence: TGTGCCAGCAACCAGGAGGGGAGCAATCAGCCCCAGCATTTT.